This T cell receptor beta chain appears in the sequencing data of a study of T cell responses to AZD1222 COVID-19 vaccine. Overall study findings and caveats: Only a handful of AZD1222 recipients, more than 5 in all, had baseline seropositivity.

Remarks on this clone: The antigen remains undetermined.

CDR1 is SGHRS and CDR2 is YFSETQ in the germline V gene. The CDR3 loop spans 15 amino acids. The V and J ends lost 0 bases and 5 bases respectively, with 12 bases between them. TCRdb's table, derived via immunoSEQ multiplex PCR, lists solely in-frame clones and lacks some. Of nearly 100,000 clones listed, over 75% are singletons. The TCR originated in an adult in good health. The specimen was peripheral blood, collected on day 0 of AZD1222 vaccination. The chain carries TRBV5-1 and TRBJ2-1, with D possibly called TRBD1 or TRBD2 (6 bases each). CDR3 region: CASSLEGGTNNEQFF. The CDR3 coding sequence is TGCGCCAGCAGCTTGGAGGGGGGAACAAACAATGAGCAGTTCTTC.